This T cell receptor beta chain was captured in a study of blood T cell repertoires in COVID-19. The overall study: Samples came from the United States, Italy and Spain, spanning acute and convalescent COVID-19. Nucleic acid was either cDNA or gDNA, and it came from T cells, B-cell-depleted T cells, or PBMCs.

Trimming left V 5 bases short and J 3 bases short, with 18 bases between. This CDR3 is 16 amino acids long. Germline assignment: CDR1 MGHRA and CDR2 YSYEKL. Original handling: For nucleated cells, counts were estimated from reference gene primer amplification. Sequencing was performed with immunoSEQ multiplex PCR; in TCRdb, only in-frame clones are kept and a portion is missing. D and trimming come from the DNA, and the V and J calls and clone size come from that table. The sample lists about 100,000 clones, almost 90% seen once, with about 5% in the top ten. This clone appeared a single time. The chain carries TRBV4-1 and TRBJ2-3, with TRBD2 as a possible D gene (5 bases). The receptor was derived from a human donor in a cohort sampled during active COVID-19. The material sequenced was peripheral blood. In DNA, the CDR3 is TGCGCCAGCAGCGCCAGAGGGCCGGGTTTAACAGATACGCAGTATTTT. Encoded protein: CASSARGPGLTDTQYF.